The clone carrying this TCR beta chain was detected once. Method: immunoSEQ multiplex PCR; TCRdb's copy keeps in-frame clones and lacks some. The sample lists under 50,000 clones; roughly nine tenths were seen once. This record comes from a study of PD-L1 blockade in urothelial cancer. Study-wide context: From 0 to 3 prior chemotherapy regimens had been given to the patients. At 3 weeks after treatment start (second dose) and again at 6 weeks, blood was analyzed. Blood samples had a median of approximately 150,000 T cells.

Time point here: pretreatment peripheral blood. This CDR3 is 14 amino acids long. Trimming removed 2 bases from V and 4 bases from J; junction bases left unmatched: 5. Germline CDR1 SGHRS, CDR2 YFSETQ. The rearrangement links TRBV5-1 to TRBJ1-2; TRBD1 agrees at 7 bases. The specimen comprised PBMCs, sampled around atezolizumab (anti-PD-L1) treatment. The sequence was collected from a woman between 55 and 75 years old with urothelial cancer. In DNA, the CDR3 is TGCGCCAGCAGCTTACAGGGGACCCTCTATGGCTACACCTTC. This encodes CASSLQGTLYGYTF.